Below are 25 T cell receptor beta chains sequenced from a single sample in a study of STAT5B mutations in CD4+ large granular lymphocyte leukemia (dated by TCRdb to between 2021 and 2024). The receptor library was made with the immunoSEQ multiplex PCR assay. The clones in this table, taken by TCRdb from immuneACCESS, are in-frame only. Not every clone is retained; where verified, under half of the shortfall comes from an unresolved V gene, and the cause of the rest is unknown. Here the sample has about 40,000 clones; roughly four fifths occur a single time. The ten biggest clones cover 3% to 4% of the sample. The sequenced sample was CD4+ T cells from blood buffy coats. Source of these receptors: a human donor in good health.

This chain links TRBV30 with TRBJ2-7; D gene uncertain. V was clipped by 1 base and J by 0 bases, with 16 bases between them. The CDR3 spans 16 residues. Germline CDR1 and CDR2: GTSNPN and SVGIG (reference sequence). The CDR3 here is CAWSASRRPPSYEQYF. CDR3 in DNA: TGTGCCTGGAGTGCCTCAAGAAGACCTCCCTCCTACGAGCAGTACTTC.

This chain joins TRBV30 and TRBJ1-1, with 10 bases that match TRBD1. The CDR3 has 16 residues. Trimming at V came to 1 base and at J to 4 bases, leaving 9 bases not matched to a gene. From germline, CDR1 is GTSNPN and CDR2 SVGIG (reference sequence). CDR3 nucleotides: TGTGCCTGGAGTGCTATAGCCAGGACAGGGGGCACTGAAGCTTTCTTT. Protein product: CAWSAIARTGGTEAFF.

The gene calls are TRBV7-9 and TRBJ2-5, with a weak D call TRBD2 (6 bases). This CDR3 is built from 15 residues. Germline-derived CDR1 and CDR2 are SEHNR and FQNEAQ (reference sequence). The V end was cut by 0 bases, the J end by 2 bases, with 10 bases between. For the CDR3, the DNA is TGTGCCAGCAGCTTAGCCCCGGGGAGGCAAGAGACCCAGTACTTC. It encodes CASSLAPGRQETQYF.

The chain joins TRBV6-5 to TRBJ2-7; D could derive from TRBD1 or TRBD2 (6 bases each). Germline loops: CDR1 MNHEY, CDR2 SVGAGI. Trimming stripped 7 bases from V and 4 bases from J, with 17 bases between. The CDR3 loop spans 14 amino acids. Here the CDR3 reads CASNPRGRVYEQYF. CDR3 sequence (DNA): TGTGCCAGCAACCCCCGGGGGCGCGTTTACGAGCAGTACTTC.

This clone turned up a few times. The rearrangement uses TRBV7-8 and TRBJ2-3; D remains ambiguous. The V end was cut by 5 bases, the J end by 2 bases, with 11 bases between. In germline, CDR1 is SGHVS, CDR2 FQNEAQ. The CDR3 sequence is 14 residues long. CDR3 coding DNA: TGTGCCAGCAGCCCTATTAGGATCACAGATACGCAGTATTTT. Protein product: CASSPIRITDTQYF.

The genes are TRBV30 and TRBJ2-5; D is perhaps TRBD2 (6 bases). Trimming took off 4 bases at V and 1 base at J, with 19 bases between the two ends. Germline lookup yields CDR1 GTSNPN and CDR2 SVGIG (reference sequence). CDR3 length: 16 amino acids. The CDR3 DNA reads TGTGCCTGGACCCCAAACGGGCGGGGCTTCCAAGAGACCCAGTACTTC. Its translation is CAWTPNGRGFQETQYF.

V gene TRBV5-4 combines with J gene TRBJ1-4, with D perhaps TRBD1 (5 bases). This CDR3 has 15 residues. Germline V gives CDR1 SGHNT, CDR2 YYREEE (reference sequence). V lost 2 bases to trimming and J lost 2 bases, with 10 bases between them. The CDR3 DNA is TGTGCCAGCAGCTTCGGGGGGAGGACTAATGAAAAACTGTTTTTT. Translation: CASSFGGRTNEKLFF.

V is TRBV28 and J is TRBJ2-7; 9 positions agree with TRBD1. Germline lookup yields CDR1 MDHEN and CDR2 SYDVKM. Unmatched junction bases numbered 6, after V lost 6 bases and J lost 3 bases. The CDR3 consists of 14 residues. The CDR3 protein is CASRTGGADYEQYF. The CDR3, as DNA: TGTGCCAGCAGAACAGGGGGCGCCGACTACGAGCAGTACTTC.

The chain carries TRBV30 and TRBJ1-3, with D perhaps matching TRBD1 (5 bases). Germline-derived CDR1 and CDR2 are GTSNPN and SVGIG (reference sequence). The length of the CDR3 is 14 residues. Trimming took off 4 bases at V and 0 bases at J, with 10 bases between the two ends. In DNA, the CDR3 is TGTGCCTGGACAGGGCTACGCTCTGGAAACACCATATATTTT. Translating gives CAWTGLRSGNTIYF.

The CDR3, as DNA: TGTGCCAGCAGCTCCCCGCGCGGACGGGTGCCTCAAGGCTACACCTTC. Protein product: CASSSPRGRVPQGYTF. The chain links TRBV6-6 to TRBJ1-2; D uncertain. Germline V lookup: CDR1 MNHNY, CDR2 SVGAGI (reference sequence). The CDR3 sequence is 16 residues long. Trimming removed 6 bases from V and 8 bases from J, with 25 bases in between.

This clone has just a few counts. This sequence joins TRBV5-1 and TRBJ1-6; the D is unclear. Germline V gene sequence: CDR1 SGHRS, CDR2 YFSETQ. There are 15 residues in the CDR3. Trimming left V 0 bases short and J 5 bases short, with 9 bases between. CDR3 nucleotides: TGCGCCAGCAGCTTGGAACACGGCAATAATTCACCCCTCCACTTT. The encoded protein is CASSLEHGNNSPLHF.

V and J are TRBV5-1 and TRBJ2-3, with D perhaps given as TRBD1 or TRBD2 (6 bases each). The CDR3 covers 15 residues. V was shortened by 7 bases and J by 1 base, with 16 bases between the two germline ends. Per germline, CDR1 SGHRS and CDR2 YFSETQ. Here the CDR3 reads CASEGMGGGTDTQYF. The DNA of the CDR3 is TGCGCCAGCGAGGGAATGGGGGGCGGCACAGATACGCAGTATTTT.

The chain has TRBV27 and TRBJ2-1; D unresolved. The V gene's germline CDR1 is MNHEY and CDR2 SMNVEV (reference sequence). The CDR3 length is 16 residues. V lost 0 bases and J lost 0, with 9 bases in between. This chain's CDR3 is CASSLSSLYSYNEQFF. The CDR3 DNA reads as TGTGCCAGCAGTTTATCTTCTCTGTACTCCTACAATGAGCAGTTCTTC.

This clone was counted a single time. The V call is TRBV28, the J call TRBJ2-1; D might be TRBD2 (7 bases). The CDR3 runs to 16 residues. Germline V gene lookup returns CDR1 MDHEN and CDR2 SYDVKM. The V end was cut by 5 bases, the J end by 3 bases, with 17 bases between. The DNA for the CDR3 is TGTGCCAGCAGTAGGAAGAGCGGGACATACTACAATGAGCAGTTCTTC. Protein product: CASSRKSGTYYNEQFF.

V usage is TRBV29-1 and J usage is TRBJ2-7, with D hard to call. The V and J ends lost 2 bases and 3 bases respectively, with 8 bases between them. CDR1 and CDR2 (germline): SQVTM, ANQGSEA. The CDR3 spans 12 residues. The CDR3 loop reads CSVELGNYEQYF. The DNA of the CDR3 is TGCAGCGTTGAATTGGGCAACTACGAGCAGTACTTC.

The rearrangement joins TRBV2 to TRBJ1-5; tentative D call: TRBD1 (5 bases). Germline CDR1 reads SNHLY; CDR2 reads FYNNEI. Trimming removed 8 bases from V and 6 bases from J, with 14 bases in between. The CDR3 runs 13 residues. For the CDR3, the DNA is TGTGCCAGCTTCCGGGACGGGGGTCAGCCCCAGCATTTT. Translated, it gives CASFRDGGQPQHF.

The chain combines TRBV30 with TRBJ1-1; no reliable D call. The CDR3 totals 12 residues. Trimming cost V 2 bases and J 11 bases, with 15 bases left between them. Germline V gene lookup returns CDR1 GTSNPN and CDR2 SVGIG (reference sequence). The CDR3: CAWSIGGMRAFF. CDR3 DNA sequence: TGTGCCTGGAGTATCGGAGGGATGCGCGCTTTCTTT.

The J gene is TRBJ1-1, the V gene TRBV30; D gene uncertain. The CDR3 consists of 12 residues. Trimming removed 2 bases from V and 5 bases from J, with 9 bases in between. CDR1 and CDR2 (germline): GTSNPN, SVGIG (reference sequence). The CDR3: CAWSRGYTEAFF. In DNA form, the CDR3 reads TGTGCCTGGAGTCGGGGATATACTGAAGCTTTCTTT.

The chain carries TRBV28 and TRBJ1-5; TRBD1 agrees at 7 bases. Germline V lookup: CDR1 MDHEN, CDR2 SYDVKM. The CDR3 covers 16 residues. V shed 0 bases, J shed 3 bases, and the junction held 5 bases outside the gene matches. DNA of the CDR3: TGTGCCAGCAGTTTATGGGGGAGGGGGCTCAATCAGCCCCAGCATTTT. Amino acid sequence: CASSLWGRGLNQPQHF. Filled out from reference TRBV28 and TRBJ1-5, the complete variable domain reads DVKVTQSSRYLVKRTGEKVFLECVQDMDHENMFWYRQDPGLGLRLIYFSYDVKMKEKGDIPEGYSVSREKKERFSLILESASTNQTSMYLCASSLWGRGLNQPQHFGDGTRLSIL.

The chain is built from TRBV4-2 and TRBJ1-6, with D possibly matching TRBD1 (5 bases). V gave up 0 bases and J gave up 4 bases, with 16 bases separating them. The CDR3 has 18 amino acids. Germline lookup yields CDR1 LGHNA and CDR2 YNFKEQ. CDR3 coding DNA: TGTGCCAGCAGCCAAGAAATGAACATAAAGGGGTATAATTCACCCCTCCACTTT. This gives the protein CASSQEMNIKGYNSPLHF.

This clone has just one count. V is TRBV5-1 and J is TRBJ2-1, with 8 bases lining up with TRBD1. In germline, CDR1 is SGHRS, CDR2 YFSETQ. The trim removed 4 bases at V and 0 bases at J, leaving 3 bases unmatched. This CDR3 has 15 residues. This CDR3 reads CASSLDRASYNEQFF. CDR3 sequence (DNA): TGCGCCAGCAGCCTGGACAGGGCCTCCTACAATGAGCAGTTCTTC.

This rearrangement joins TRBV27 to TRBJ1-2, with 8 bases aligning to TRBD1. Unmatched junction bases numbered 6, after V lost 5 bases and J lost 7 bases. The CDR3 runs to 13 residues. Germline V lookup: CDR1 MNHEY, CDR2 SMNVEV (reference sequence). CDR3 DNA: TGTGCCAGCAGTCAGGACAGGGCTCGTGGCTACACCTTC. The encoded protein is CASSQDRARGYTF.

This chain links TRBV5-4 with TRBJ1-2, with 9 nucleotides matching TRBD1. The CDR3 consists of 14 residues. Germline values: CDR1 SGHNT, CDR2 YYREEE (reference sequence). Trimming removed 4 bases from V and 8 bases from J; junction bases left unmatched: 9. Here the CDR3 DNA reads TGTGCCAGCAGCCTAATGGGACAGGGACGAGGCTACACCTTC. Its translation is CASSLMGQGRGYTF.

CDR3 residues: CASSVGPTYEQYF. CDR3 DNA sequence: TGTGCCAGCAGTGTAGGCCCTACCTACGAGCAGTACTTC. The chain uses TRBV6-4 and TRBJ2-7; D not resolved. V was cut by 4 bases and J by 2 bases, with 9 bases left in between. CDR1 is MRHNA, CDR2 SNTAGT, per germline. This CDR3 region has 13 residues.

The CDR3 region has the DNA TGTGCCAGTAGTCTGGGCGGGGCCGGCGGTGGCTACACCTTC. This encodes CASSLGGAGGGYTF. This chain uses TRBV19 with TRBJ1-2, with a tentative D call TRBD1 (5 bases). V lost 5 bases and J 7 bases, leaving 17 bases between the germline ends. The V gene's germline CDR1 is LNHDA and CDR2 SQIVND (reference sequence). CDR3 size: 14 residues.